Below, one T cell receptor (beta chain) is given with its context. Its antigen remains unidentified. The V gene lost 6 bases and the J gene lost 6 bases, with 15 bases spanning the gap. This CDR3 has 13 amino acids. Germline V CDR1 and CDR2: MDHEN, SYDVKM. The data originate from a study of radiotherapy plus CTLA-4 blockade in lung cancer. Study background: Across the patients, objective responses occurred in about 18%, and disease control in under 40%.

This table comes from immunoSEQ multiplex PCR, and its TCRdb copy is limited to in-frame clones, with some not included. There are fewer than 70,000 clones in the sample; around 80% occur only once, and 8% to 10% lies in the top ten. Study findings and constraints: Response was reportedly best predicted by early blood T cell clone dynamics, with interferon-beta. Once radiotherapy plus ipilimumab had been given, TCR clones derived from tumor expanded in blood.

The V call is TRBV28, the J call TRBJ2-7, with no clear D. The receptor was derived from a human donor with non-small cell lung cancer who had a complete response to radiotherapy plus ipilimumab. This specimen consisted of peripheral blood, obtained from a patient treated with radiotherapy plus ipilimumab. For the CDR3, the DNA is TGTGCCAGCAGACGTATGGACGAGCGCGAGCAGTACTTC. This translates into CASRRMDEREQYF.